These T cell receptor beta chains were read from a single sample in a study of cytomegalovirus exposure and HLA in healthy donors. Using immunoSEQ multiplex PCR, the repertoire was profiled, and TCRdb retains in-frame clones only, with some absent. The data hold under 150,000 clones, with about 68% observed a single time. Input material: PBMCs. These receptors were obtained from a woman aged 40 to 50 in good health and CMV-seropositive. Both conserved end residues are part of each CDR3. The order of the fields is J gene, clone size, V gene, D gene, CDR3 protein, CDR3 DNA. D genes are given only for firm matches. A clone size is listed for some rows: how often the clone was seen (once, few, many), or a class if it is expanded.

j_call: TRBJ1-2; clone_size: -; v_call: TRBV6-5; d_call: -; cdr3_aa: CASSYSNSLFFYTF; cdr3_nt: TGTGCCAGCAGTTACTCGAACTCCCTATTTTTCTACACCTTC
j_call: TRBJ1-1; clone_size: -; v_call: TRBV7-2; d_call: -; cdr3_aa: CASSQGSWDQTFF; cdr3_nt: TGTGCCAGCAGTCAGGGGTCCTGGGACCAAACTTTCTTT
j_call: TRBJ2-7; clone_size: -; v_call: TRBV7-6; d_call: TRBD1; cdr3_aa: CASSLGQGTSYEQYF; cdr3_nt: TGTGCCAGCAGCTTAGGACAGGGGACCTCCTACGAGCAGTACTTC
j_call: TRBJ2-7; clone_size: few; v_call: TRBV30; d_call: -; cdr3_aa: CAWRRAVSREQYF; cdr3_nt: TGTGCCTGGCGGAGGGCCGTCTCCCGCGAGCAGTACTTC
j_call: TRBJ1-3; clone_size: -; v_call: TRBV19; d_call: -; cdr3_aa: CASSPWEAGNTIYF; cdr3_nt: TGTGCCAGTAGCCCGTGGGAGGCTGGAAACACCATATATTTT
j_call: TRBJ1-5; clone_size: -; v_call: TRBV19; d_call: TRBD1; cdr3_aa: CASRTGGAGNQPQHF; cdr3_nt: TGTGCCAGTAGAACAGGGGGAGCGGGCAATCAGCCCCAGCATTTT
j_call: TRBJ1-6; clone_size: few; v_call: TRBV5-1; d_call: TRBD1; cdr3_aa: CASSFDRANSPLHF; cdr3_nt: TGCGCCAGCAGCTTTGACAGGGCTAATTCACCCCTCCACTTT
j_call: TRBJ1-6; clone_size: -; v_call: TRBV6-1; d_call: TRBD1; cdr3_aa: CASSERGQGDSPLHF; cdr3_nt: TGTGCCAGCAGTGAAAGGGGACAGGGAGATTCACCCCTCCACTTT
j_call: TRBJ2-5; clone_size: once; v_call: TRBV5-4; d_call: TRBD2; cdr3_aa: CASMRSGGAEETQYF; cdr3_nt: TGTGCCAGCATGCGTAGCGGGGGGGCGGAGGAGACCCAGTACTTC
j_call: TRBJ1-1; clone_size: -; v_call: TRBV14; d_call: -; cdr3_aa: CASSQPGMNTEAFF; cdr3_nt: TGTGCCAGCAGCCAACCAGGGATGAACACTGAAGCTTTCTTT
j_call: TRBJ1-1; clone_size: -; v_call: TRBV10-3; d_call: -; cdr3_aa: CAIRTQRGGVGTEAFF; cdr3_nt: TGTGCCATCAGAACCCAAAGGGGGGGTGTGGGCACTGAAGCTTTCTTT
j_call: TRBJ1-6; clone_size: -; v_call: TRBV14; d_call: -; cdr3_aa: CASSQGASLHF; cdr3_nt: TGTGCCAGCAGCCAAGGAGCCTCTTTGCACTTT
j_call: TRBJ2-5; clone_size: -; v_call: TRBV7-2; d_call: -; cdr3_aa: CASSLLTPPETQYF; cdr3_nt: TGTGCCAGCAGCCTACTAACCCCACCAGAGACCCAGTACTTC
j_call: TRBJ1-2; clone_size: -; v_call: TRBV9; d_call: TRBD1; cdr3_aa: CASSVQTGGSGYTF; cdr3_nt: TGTGCCAGCAGCGTCCAAACAGGGGGTTCTGGCTACACCTTC
j_call: TRBJ2-1; clone_size: once; v_call: TRBV29-1; d_call: TRBD2; cdr3_aa: CSVGLGSNEQFF; cdr3_nt: TGCAGCGTCGGACTAGGTTCAAATGAGCAGTTCTTC
j_call: TRBJ2-7; clone_size: -; v_call: TRBV18; d_call: -; cdr3_aa: CASSPKRGGPHEQYF; cdr3_nt: TGTGCCAGCTCACCAAAAAGGGGCGGCCCCCACGAGCAGTACTTC
j_call: TRBJ2-2; clone_size: -; v_call: TRBV9; d_call: -; cdr3_aa: CASSVGMRGPNTGELFF; cdr3_nt: TGTGCCAGCAGCGTAGGCATGCGGGGCCCGAACACCGGGGAGCTGTTTTTT
j_call: TRBJ1-1; clone_size: -; v_call: TRBV7-3; d_call: TRBD1; cdr3_aa: CASSLTGSGGISRTEAFF; cdr3_nt: TGTGCCAGCAGCTTAACCGGGTCAGGGGGCATTTCGAGGACTGAAGCTTTCTTT
j_call: TRBJ2-7; clone_size: -; v_call: TRBV5-1; d_call: TRBD1; cdr3_aa: CASSRDRGRSEQYF; cdr3_nt: TGCGCCAGCAGTAGAGACAGGGGGCGCTCCGAGCAGTACTTC
j_call: TRBJ2-4; clone_size: -; v_call: TRBV6-4; d_call: TRBD2; cdr3_aa: CASKSLLAGLIFLAKNIQYF; cdr3_nt: TGTGCCAGCAAGTCCCTCCTAGCGGGACTCATTTTTCTAGCCAAAAACATTCAGTACTTC
j_call: TRBJ1-3; clone_size: few; v_call: TRBV30; d_call: -; cdr3_aa: CAWSVALRRASGNTIYF; cdr3_nt: TGTGCCTGGAGTGTAGCATTGCGCAGGGCCTCTGGAAACACCATATATTTT
j_call: TRBJ1-4; clone_size: -; v_call: TRBV30; d_call: -; cdr3_aa: CAWTLLRSTNEKLFF; cdr3_nt: TGTGCCTGGACCCTTCTCAGGTCAACTAATGAAAAACTGTTTTTT
j_call: TRBJ2-1; clone_size: -; v_call: TRBV5-6; d_call: TRBD2; cdr3_aa: CASSAYSGRRQFF; cdr3_nt: TGTGCCAGCAGCGCGTATAGCGGGAGAAGGCAGTTCTTC
j_call: TRBJ2-7; clone_size: -; v_call: TRBV2; d_call: TRBD2; cdr3_aa: CASTGLAGDSGEQYF; cdr3_nt: TGTGCCAGCACCGGACTAGCGGGAGATTCCGGCGAGCAGTACTTC
j_call: TRBJ1-1; clone_size: few; v_call: TRBV28; d_call: -; cdr3_aa: CASVGRTEAFF; cdr3_nt: TGTGCCAGCGTTGGGCGCACTGAAGCTTTCTTT